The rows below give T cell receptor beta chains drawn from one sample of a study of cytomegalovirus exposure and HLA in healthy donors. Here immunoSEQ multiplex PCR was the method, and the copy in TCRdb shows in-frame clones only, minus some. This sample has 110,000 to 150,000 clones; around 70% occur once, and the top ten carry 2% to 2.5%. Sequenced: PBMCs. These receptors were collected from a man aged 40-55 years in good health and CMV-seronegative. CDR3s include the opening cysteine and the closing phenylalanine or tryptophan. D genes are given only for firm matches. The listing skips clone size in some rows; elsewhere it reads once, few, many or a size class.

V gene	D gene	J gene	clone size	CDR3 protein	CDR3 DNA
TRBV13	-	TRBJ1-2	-	CASSFMAGTNYGYTF	TGTGCCAGCAGCTTCATGGCAGGAACTAACTATGGCTACACCTTC
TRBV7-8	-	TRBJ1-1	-	CASSLESAGQNTEAFF	TGTGCCAGCAGCTTAGAATCAGCAGGCCAGAACACTGAAGCTTTCTTT
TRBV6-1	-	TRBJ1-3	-	CASSDLGIDTIYF	TGTGCCAGCAGTGATCTAGGTATAGACACCATATATTTT
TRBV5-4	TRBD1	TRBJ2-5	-	CASSLEGQGYQETQYF	TGTGCCAGCAGCTTGGAGGGACAGGGATACCAAGAGACCCAGTACTTC
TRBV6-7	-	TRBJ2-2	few	CTPWCRAGELFF	TGTACCCCCTGGTGTCGGGCCGGGGAGCTGTTTTTT
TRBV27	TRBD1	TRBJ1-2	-	CASSIYRGHVDGYTF	TGTGCCAGCAGTATTTACAGGGGGCACGTAGATGGCTACACCTTC
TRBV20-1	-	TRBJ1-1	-	CSAGGDTEAFF	TGCAGTGCCGGCGGGGACACTGAAGCTTTCTTT
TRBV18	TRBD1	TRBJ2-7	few	CASSPRGHSDEQYF	TGTGCCAGCTCACCCAGGGGGCATTCCGACGAGCAGTACTTC
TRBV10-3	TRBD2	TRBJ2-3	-	CATKRLAGGRDTDTQYF	TGTGCCACCAAAAGACTAGCGGGGGGGAGAGACACAGATACGCAGTATTTT
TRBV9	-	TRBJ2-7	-	CASSGGGGYEQYF	TGTGCCAGCAGCGGGGGGGGCGGCTACGAGCAGTACTTC
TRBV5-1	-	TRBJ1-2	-	CASSLDVLAEGYTF	TGCGCCAGCAGCTTGGACGTTTTGGCAGAAGGCTACACCTTC
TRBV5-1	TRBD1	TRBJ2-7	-	CASSLMGQGASYEQYF	TGCGCCAGCAGCCTGATGGGGCAGGGGGCATCCTACGAGCAGTACTTC
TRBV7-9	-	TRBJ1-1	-	CASSLASKNTEAFF	TGTGCCAGCAGCTTAGCGTCTAAGAACACTGAAGCTTTCTTT
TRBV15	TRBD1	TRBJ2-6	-	CATTRQGAGSSSGANVLTF	TGTGCCACCACCCGACAGGGCGCTGGTTCGAGCTCTGGGGCCAACGTCCTGACTTTC
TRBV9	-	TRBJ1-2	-	CASSVDRTRGGYGYTF	TGTGCCAGCAGCGTAGATAGGACCCGCGGGGGCTATGGCTACACCTTC
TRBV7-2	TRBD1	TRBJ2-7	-	CASSAGTGPTYEQYF	TGTGCCAGCAGTGCCGGGACAGGGCCTACCTACGAGCAGTACTTC
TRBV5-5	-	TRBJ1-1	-	CASSLQGRGSTEAFF	TGTGCCAGCAGCTTGCAGGGGAGAGGTTCCACTGAAGCTTTCTTT
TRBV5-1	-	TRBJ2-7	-	CASSFSRDSYEQYF	TGCGCCAGCAGCTTCTCCAGGGACTCCTACGAGCAGTACTTC
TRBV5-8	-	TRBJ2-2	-	CASSLRQGWTGELFF	TGTGCCAGCAGCTTGAGGCAGGGATGGACCGGGGAGCTGTTTTTT
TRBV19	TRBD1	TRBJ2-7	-	CASSGPRTGKDEQYF	TGTGCCAGTAGTGGGCCTCGGACAGGGAAGGACGAGCAGTACTTC
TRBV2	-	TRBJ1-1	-	CASSGGDTLFGAFF	TGTGCCAGCAGTGGAGGGGACACCCTATTTGGAGCTTTCTTT
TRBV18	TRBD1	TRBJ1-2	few	CASSPPGQGLGYTF	TGTGCCAGCTCACCACCGGGACAGGGGCTTGGCTACACCTTC
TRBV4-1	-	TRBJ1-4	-	CASSQSKAHTRKLFF	TGCGCCAGCAGCCAAAGTAAAGCCCATACGAGGAAACTGTTTTTT